A single sample is the source of the 15 T cell receptor beta chains below, sequenced in a study of PD-L1 blockade in urothelial cancer. Assay used: immunoSEQ multiplex PCR; TCRdb lists only in-frame clones, some missing. In the table there are approximately 90,000 clones, roughly 84% of which are singletons. Time point specified: pretreatment peripheral blood. The sequenced sample was PBMCs, obtained around atezolizumab (anti-PD-L1) treatment. These receptors all stem from a man between 60 and 75 years old with urothelial cancer.

This clone was seen a single time. This CDR3 is CASSGQSGNEQFF. The CDR3 bases are TGTGCCAGCAGCGGACAGTCAGGGAATGAGCAGTTCTTC. The J gene is TRBJ2-1, the V gene TRBV6-4, with a weak D call TRBD1 (6 bases). The V gene lost 6 bases and the J gene lost 7 bases, with 13 bases spanning the gap. Germline CDR1 reads MRHNA; CDR2 reads SNTAGT. The CDR3 consists of 13 residues.

The chain recombines TRBV27 with TRBJ2-6, with 7 bases fitting TRBD1. Germline lookup yields CDR1 MNHEY and CDR2 SMNVEV (reference sequence). With V trimmed by 6 bases and J by 4 bases, 15 bases remained unmatched. This CDR3 spans 18 amino acids. CDR3 residues: CASSDHPGQPGGANVLTF. The CDR3 DNA is TGTGCCAGCAGCGACCACCCGGGACAGCCGGGGGGGGCCAACGTCCTGACTTTC.

The rearrangement joins TRBV19 to TRBJ1-5; 8 positions match TRBD1. V lost 7 bases and J lost 6; bases outside the gene matches: 8. The CDR3 totals 14 residues. Germline CDR1 and CDR2: LNHDA and SQIVND (reference sequence). The CDR3 spells CASTQWTGLQPQHF. For the CDR3, the DNA is TGTGCCAGTACCCAGTGGACAGGGCTTCAGCCCCAGCATTTT.

This sequence joins TRBV19 and TRBJ2-7; possibly TRBD1 for D (6 bases). Germline V CDR1 and CDR2: LNHDA, SQIVND (reference sequence). Trimming pared 8 bases from V and 5 bases from J, leaving 19 bases between. The CDR3 length is 14 residues. The CDR3 protein is CASQLTGHKDEQYF. In DNA form, the CDR3 reads TGTGCCAGTCAATTAACGGGACATAAGGACGAGCAGTACTTC.

The chain has TRBV18 and TRBJ2-5; TRBD1 might be the D (6 bases). V dropped 6 bases and J dropped 2 bases, with 10 bases sitting between them. This CDR3 has 13 amino acids. Germline assignment: CDR1 KGHSH and CDR2 LQKENI. This chain's CDR3 is CASSYRDQETQYF. CDR3 nucleotides: TGTGCCAGCTCGTACAGGGATCAAGAGACCCAGTACTTC.

This chain uses TRBV5-4 with TRBJ1-4; D possibly corresponds to TRBD1 (6 bases). The CDR3 contains 15 residues. In germline, CDR1 is SGHNT, CDR2 YYREEE (reference sequence). Trimming left V 3 bases short and J 3 bases short, with 12 bases between. In nucleotides, the CDR3 is TGTGCCAGCAGCTCTGAAGGGGGGGCTAATGAAAAACTGTTTTTT. Its protein is CASSSEGGANEKLFF.

The V gene is TRBV4-3, the J gene TRBJ2-3; D may be TRBD1 (6 bases). Looked up from germline, CDR1 is LGHNA and CDR2 is YSLEER. Trimming pared 1 base from V and 3 bases from J, leaving 14 bases between. The CDR3 has 16 amino acids. CDR3 DNA: TGCGCCAGCAGCCAAGGTTGGGGGCCCCAAACAGATACGCAGTATTTT. Translating gives CASSQGWGPQTDTQYF.

V usage is TRBV2 and J usage is TRBJ2-5; 7 nucleotides align to TRBD1. Germline trimming cut 6 bases from V and 5 bases from J; bases unmatched to any gene: 6. Germline CDR1 SNHLY, CDR2 FYNNEI. This CDR3 is 13 amino acids long. CDR3 bases: TGTGCCAGCAGGGGGGACAGTTGGGAGACCCAGTACTTC. It encodes CASRGDSWETQYF.

The chain's CDR3 is CASSFASVLGYGYTF. CDR3 nucleotides: TGTGCCAGCAGTTTTGCGTCGGTCCTTGGCTATGGCTACACCTTC. The gene calls are TRBV27 and TRBJ1-2; no definite D call. Per germline, CDR1 MNHEY and CDR2 SMNVEV (reference sequence). V lost 3 bases and J lost 4, with 15 bases in between. The length of the CDR3 is 15 residues.

The chain has TRBV19 and TRBJ2-1, with 11 bases fitting TRBD2. V was pared by 3 bases and J by 9 bases, with 4 bases of the junction left unmatched. The germline CDR1 and CDR2 sequences are LNHDA and SQIVND (reference sequence). There are 14 residues in the CDR3. The CDR3 reads CASSILAGGGEQFF. The DNA of the CDR3 is TGTGCCAGTAGTATCCTAGCGGGAGGTGGTGAGCAGTTCTTC.

This clone appeared a single time. The chain couples TRBV10-3 to TRBJ1-1; 9 bases map to TRBD1. V lost 5 bases, J lost 6 bases, and 7 bases stayed unmatched. Germline V gives CDR1 ENHRY, CDR2 SYGVKD. There are 14 residues in the CDR3. The CDR3 DNA follows: TGTGCCATCAGTCCGGGACAGGGAGTCCCTGAAGCTTTCTTT. Translation gives CAISPGQGVPEAFF.

The chain has TRBV18 and TRBJ2-7; 10 bases line up with TRBD2. The CDR3 has 20 amino acids. V was clipped by 4 bases and J by 7 bases; unmatched bases: 25. The germline V gene has CDR1 KGHSH and CDR2 LQKENI. Here the CDR3 reads CASSQTRPGTTLAGVREQYF. CDR3 coding DNA: TGTGCCAGCTCACAAACCCGGCCGGGGACGACGCTAGCGGGAGTACGGGAGCAGTACTTC.

This chain uses TRBV6-1 with TRBJ1-1, with TRBD1 matching over 7 bases. The V and J ends lost 6 bases and 12 bases, in that order; junction bases with no gene match: 7. The germline V gene has CDR1 MNHNS and CDR2 SASEGT. CDR3 length: 11 residues. This CDR3 is CASSWTGLTFF. CDR3 DNA sequence: TGTGCCAGCAGCTGGACAGGCCTAACTTTCTTT.

This sequence joins TRBV25-1 and TRBJ2-3; 9 nucleotides match TRBD1. V dropped 4 bases and J dropped 3; count of bases not matched to a gene: 5. The CDR3 has 15 amino acids. Germline-derived CDR1 and CDR2 are MGHDK and SYGVNS. CDR3 loop: CASSGYRGQTDTQYF. In nucleotides, the CDR3 is TGTGCCAGCAGTGGGTACAGGGGGCAAACAGATACGCAGTATTTT.

The chain carries TRBV21-1 and TRBJ2-1; the DNA was not compared with TRBD2, the D call given in the table. TRBV21-1 is designated a pseudogene. This CDR3 has 16 amino acids. CDR3 residues: CASSEETRNPYNEQFF. CDR3 in DNA: TGTGCCAGCAGCGAAGAGACTAGAAACCCCTACAATGAGCAGTTCTTC.